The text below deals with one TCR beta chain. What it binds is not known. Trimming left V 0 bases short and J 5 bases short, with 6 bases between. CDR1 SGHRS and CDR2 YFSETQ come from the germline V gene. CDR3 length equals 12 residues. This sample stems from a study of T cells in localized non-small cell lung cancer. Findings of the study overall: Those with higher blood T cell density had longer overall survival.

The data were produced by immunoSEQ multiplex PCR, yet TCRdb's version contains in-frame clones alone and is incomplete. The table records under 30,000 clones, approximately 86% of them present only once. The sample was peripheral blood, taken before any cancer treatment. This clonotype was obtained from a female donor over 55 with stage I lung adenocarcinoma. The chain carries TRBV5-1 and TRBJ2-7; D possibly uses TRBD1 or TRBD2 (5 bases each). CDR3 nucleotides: TGCGCCAGCAGCTTGGGAGGGGACGAGCAGTACTTC. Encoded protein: CASSLGGDEQYF.